This T cell receptor (beta chain) was sequenced in a study of shared clonotypes between healthy human individuals. The assay was immunoSEQ multiplex PCR, and TCRdb's table has in-frame clones only and misses some. Of 150,000 to 200,000 clones in the sample, 80% to 95% were seen once. For this clone: This same CDR3 is encoded by further DNA sequences in the sample.

The CDR3 spans 13 residues. Germline V gene lookup returns CDR1 MDHEN and CDR2 SYDVKM. The germline V and J ends were trimmed by 6 bases and 3 bases, with 12 bases remaining between them. Sequencing was done on a sample of naive CD4+ T cells sorted from blood. Described subset: CD45RA+ positively selected. The clonotype was recovered from a woman aged 30 to 39 in good health. J is TRBJ2-7 and V is TRBV28, with a possible D match to TRBD1 (7 bases). CDR3 DNA sequence: TGTGCCAGCAGGCGCCAGGGGGGCTACGAGCAGTACTTC. Translating it yields CASRRQGGYEQYF. The full variable domain, in which reference TRBV28 and TRBJ2-7 provide the parts outside the CDR3, is DVKVTQSSRYLVKRTGEKVFLECVQDMDHENMFWYRQDPGLGLRLIYFSYDVKMKEKGDIPEGYSVSREKKERFSLILESASTNQTSMYLCASRRQGGYEQYFGPGTRLTVT.